The present T cell receptor beta chain was sequenced within a study of shared clonotypes between healthy human individuals. Study observations and caveats: A handful of donors shared around 5% of their naive CD4 clonotypes.

Of note for this clone: What it binds is unknown.

Naive CD8 cells lacked CD45RO, underwent positive selection for CCR7 and left out terminally differentiated effector memory CD45RA+ cells. This CDR3 spans 18 amino acids. CDR1 and CDR2 (germline): SEHNR, FQNEAQ (reference sequence). J gave up 0 bases and V 5 bases, and 13 bases lay outside the gene matches. Data came from immunoSEQ multiplex PCR; TCRdb stores just in-frame clones and leaves some out. The sample carries nearly 2 million clones, less than 95% recorded once. The sequenced sample consisted of naive CD8+ T cells sorted from blood. J is TRBJ1-1 and V is TRBV7-9, with 9 bases lining up with TRBD1. This TCR was recovered from a man younger than 35 in good health. The CDR3 loop is CASSATGTGKRMNTEAFF. The CDR3 nucleotides are TGTGCCAGCAGCGCCACCGGGACAGGGAAGAGGATGAACACTGAAGCTTTCTTT.